A single T cell receptor (beta chain) is shown here with its context. The antigen is undetermined. The data are from a study of T cell responses to AZD1222 COVID-19 vaccine. Study-wide results and caveats: Targets within unmutated variant regions were reportedly found for nearly half of spike-specific TCRs. The study found Spike-specific TCR breadth and depth rose after two AZD1222 doses.

Measured with immunoSEQ multiplex PCR; TCRdb has only the in-frame clones, and not every one. The sample holds more than 70,000 clones, 90% seen once. The V end lost 5 bases, the J end lost 3 bases, and 9 bases lay between the germline ends. The length of the CDR3 is 13 residues. CDR1 and CDR2 (germline): PRHDT, FYEKMQ (reference sequence). The J gene is TRBJ2-3, the V gene TRBV13; D is unresolved. This receptor was taken from an adult in good health. The input for sequencing was peripheral blood, taken on day 0 of AZD1222 vaccination. CDR3 protein: CASSTQRTDTQYF. The DNA for the CDR3 is TGTGCCAGCAGCACCCAGAGAACAGATACGCAGTATTTT.